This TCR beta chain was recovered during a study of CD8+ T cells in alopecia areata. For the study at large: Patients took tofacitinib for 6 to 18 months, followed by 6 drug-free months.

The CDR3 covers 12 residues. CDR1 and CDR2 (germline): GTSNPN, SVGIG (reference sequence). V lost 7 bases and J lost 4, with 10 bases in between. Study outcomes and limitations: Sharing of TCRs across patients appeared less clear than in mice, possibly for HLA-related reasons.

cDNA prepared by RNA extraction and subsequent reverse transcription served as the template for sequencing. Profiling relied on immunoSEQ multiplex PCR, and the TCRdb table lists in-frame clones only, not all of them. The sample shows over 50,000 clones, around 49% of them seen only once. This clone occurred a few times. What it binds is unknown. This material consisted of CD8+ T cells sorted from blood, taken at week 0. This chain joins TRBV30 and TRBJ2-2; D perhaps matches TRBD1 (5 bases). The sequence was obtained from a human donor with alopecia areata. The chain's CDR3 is CASRTGTGELFF. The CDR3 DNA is TGTGCCTCAAGAACAGGCACCGGGGAGCTGTTTTTT. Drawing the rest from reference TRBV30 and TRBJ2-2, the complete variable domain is SQTIHQWPATLVQPVGSPLSLECTVEGTSNPNLYWYRQAAGRGLQLLFYSVGIGQISSEVPQNLSASRPQDRQFILSSKKLLLSDSGFYLCASRTGTGELFFGEGSRLTVL.